This record looks at one T cell receptor beta chain sequence and its context. Its antigen is unknown. This specimen belongs to a study of cytomegalovirus exposure and HLA in healthy donors. Study results and caveats: HLA alleles showed associations with 15,000 to 20,000 TCR beta sequences in a later analysis, at a 0.05 false discovery rate. Other equally common chains were less clonally expanded than HLA-associated TCR beta chains, a later analysis showed. In a later analysis, donors in an Asian-associated ancestry cluster reportedly had fewer N-insertions in productive TCRs than the cohort mean. TCR beta chains numbering roughly 150 were designated cytomegalovirus-associated.

Germline-derived CDR1 and CDR2 are MDHEN and SYDVKM. J was trimmed by 0 bases and V by 7 bases; bases with no gene match: 9. This CDR3 is built from 16 residues. The PCR made use of 60 Vbeta and 13 Jbeta primers. Generated by immunoSEQ multiplex PCR, the TCRdb table keeps only in-frame clones and is missing some. The profile shows 90,000 to 120,000 clones, 65% to 90% of them singletons. Input material: PBMCs. The receptor was derived from a young woman in good health and CMV-seronegative. The gene calls are TRBV28 and TRBJ1-1; 9 nucleotides agree with TRBD1. In nucleotides, the CDR3 is TGTGCCAGCAACCTAGGACAGGGGAACATGAACACTGAAGCTTTCTTT. Its protein is CASNLGQGNMNTEAFF.